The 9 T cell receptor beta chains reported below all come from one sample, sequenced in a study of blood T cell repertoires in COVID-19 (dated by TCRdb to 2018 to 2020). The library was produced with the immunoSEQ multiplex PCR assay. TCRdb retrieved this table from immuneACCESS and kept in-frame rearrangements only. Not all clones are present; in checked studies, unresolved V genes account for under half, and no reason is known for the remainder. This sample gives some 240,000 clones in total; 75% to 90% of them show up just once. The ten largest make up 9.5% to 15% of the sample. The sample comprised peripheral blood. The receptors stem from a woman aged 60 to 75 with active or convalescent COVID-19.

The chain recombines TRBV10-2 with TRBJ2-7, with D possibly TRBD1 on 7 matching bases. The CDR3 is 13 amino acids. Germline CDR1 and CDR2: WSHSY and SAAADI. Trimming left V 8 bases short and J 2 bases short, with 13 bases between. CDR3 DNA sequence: TGCGCCAGCCGCCAGGGGGGAACCTACGAGCAGTACTTC. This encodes CASRQGGTYEQYF.

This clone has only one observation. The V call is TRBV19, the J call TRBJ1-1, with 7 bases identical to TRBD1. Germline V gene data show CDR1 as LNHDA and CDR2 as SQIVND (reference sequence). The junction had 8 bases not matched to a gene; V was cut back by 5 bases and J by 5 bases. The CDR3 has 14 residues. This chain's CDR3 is CASSPQGGPTEAFF. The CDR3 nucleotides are TGTGCCAGTAGTCCGCAGGGGGGTCCAACTGAAGCTTTCTTT.

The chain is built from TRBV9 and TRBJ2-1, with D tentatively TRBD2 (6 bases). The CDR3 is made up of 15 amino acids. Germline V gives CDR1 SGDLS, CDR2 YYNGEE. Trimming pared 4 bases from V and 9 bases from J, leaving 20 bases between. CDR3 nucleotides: TGTGCCAGCAGCCGGGACTTCCTCTCCCCAGGTGAGCAGTTCTTC. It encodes CASSRDFLSPGEQFF.

The CDR3 protein is CASSSRTSGHTDTQYF. The DNA for the CDR3 is TGTGCCAGCAGTTCTCGGACTAGCGGACACACAGATACGCAGTATTTT. The chain joins TRBV6-5 to TRBJ2-3; 10 nucleotides agree with TRBD2. The V and J ends lost 4 bases and 2 bases, in that order; junction bases with no gene match: 6. The CDR3 contains 16 residues. Looked up from germline, CDR1 is MNHEY and CDR2 is SVGAGI.

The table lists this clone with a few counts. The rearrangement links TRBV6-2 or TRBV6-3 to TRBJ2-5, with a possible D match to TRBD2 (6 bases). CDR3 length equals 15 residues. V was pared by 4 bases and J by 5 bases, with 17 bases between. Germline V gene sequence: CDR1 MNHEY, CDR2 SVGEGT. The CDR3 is CASSSGLRPSETQYF. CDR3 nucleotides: TGTGCCAGCAGTTCGGGACTGAGGCCAAGCGAGACCCAGTACTTC.

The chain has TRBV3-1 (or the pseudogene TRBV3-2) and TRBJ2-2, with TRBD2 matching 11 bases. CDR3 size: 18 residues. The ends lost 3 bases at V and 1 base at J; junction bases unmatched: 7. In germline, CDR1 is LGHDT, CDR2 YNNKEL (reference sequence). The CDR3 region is CASSHTSSGGLNTGELFF. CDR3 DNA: TGTGCCAGCAGCCATACGTCTAGCGGGGGGTTGAACACCGGGGAGCTGTTTTTT.

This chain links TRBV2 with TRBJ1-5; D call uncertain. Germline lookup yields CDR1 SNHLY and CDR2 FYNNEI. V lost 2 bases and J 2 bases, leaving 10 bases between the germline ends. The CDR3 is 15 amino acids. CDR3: CASSEPGMGNQPQHF. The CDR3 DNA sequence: TGTGCCAGCAGTGAACCCGGGATGGGCAATCAGCCCCAGCATTTT.

Written as DNA, the CDR3 is TGTGCCAGCAGCTTTAGCAATCAGCCCCAGCATTTT. This sequence encodes CASSFSNQPQHF. This chain links TRBV6-5 with TRBJ1-5; unclear D gene. Trimming removed 6 bases at V and 0 bases at J, with 3 bases between. This CDR3 region has 12 residues. Germline CDR1 MNHEY, CDR2 SVGAGI.

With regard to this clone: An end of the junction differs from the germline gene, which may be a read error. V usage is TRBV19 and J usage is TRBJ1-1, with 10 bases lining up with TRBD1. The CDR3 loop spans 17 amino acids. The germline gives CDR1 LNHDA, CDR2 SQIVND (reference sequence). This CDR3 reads CASSSRDRGELRSEAFF. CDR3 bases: TGTGCCAGTAGTTCCCGGGACAGGGGAGAACTCCGATCTGAGGCTTTCTTT.